This T cell receptor beta chain was captured in a study of cytomegalovirus exposure and HLA in healthy donors. Findings and limits, study-wide: Rare TCR sequences predominated, though certain public TCRs were found in many donors. With later analysis, a missense DCLRE1C variant became linked to TCR beta V- and J-gene trimming.

The CDR3 extends over 16 amino acids. V was pared by 4 bases and J by 2 bases, with 10 bases of the junction left unmatched. Germline V lookup: CDR1 MGHRA, CDR2 YSYEKL. PCR employed 60 Vbeta and 13 Jbeta primers. Using immunoSEQ multiplex PCR, the repertoire was profiled, and TCRdb retains in-frame clones only, with some absent. In the table there are 120,000 to 150,000 clones, approximately 79% of which are singletons. With respect to this clone: Its antigen is not known.

The clonotype was recovered from a woman between 25 and 40 years old in good health and CMV-seronegative. Input material: PBMCs. The V call is TRBV4-1, the J call TRBJ1-1; 7 bases line up with TRBD1. The CDR3 nucleotides are TGCGCCAGCAGCCTTCACTCGGGACAGTCTAACACTGAAGCTTTCTTT. Its protein is CASSLHSGQSNTEAFF.